The 20 T cell receptor beta chains listed next were all sequenced from one sample in a study of human T cells and chemical hapten exposure. Time point in this sample: patch test 3, about 24 weeks after DPC sensitization. The treatment was: therapeutic diphenylcyclopropenone sensitization with weekly scalp DPC. Each CDR3 protein gets one entry after TCRdb re-called the RACE reads with MiXCR. The table records about 82,000 distinct CDR3 sequences, roughly 13% of them present only once. Sequencing was performed on whole blood, taken in connection with sensitization to the hapten diphenylcyclopropenone (DPC). Every receptor here comes from a woman in her forties or fifties with alopecia areata. Some clones in this sample may be carry-over from other donors' samples.

This clonotype counts as medium-sized (0.01 to 0.1%). J is TRBJ2-7 and V is TRBV12-3 or TRBV12-4, with D hard to call. The CDR3 totals 12 residues. Trimming removed 5 bases at V and 6 bases at J, with 11 bases between. This CDR3 is CASSIRRREQYF. In DNA form, the CDR3 reads TGTGCCAGCAGTATTAGACGGCGCGAGCAGTACTTC.

This clonotype appeared many times. The gene calls are TRBV29-1 and TRBJ1-2; D gene ambiguous. The CDR3 extends over 11 amino acids. The germline CDR1 and CDR2 sequences are SQVTM and ANQGSEA. V was pared by 1 base and J by 5 bases, with 5 bases between. Here the CDR3 reads CSVEVGYGYTF. In nucleotides, the CDR3 is TGCAGCGTTGAAGTGGGGTATGGCTACACCTTC.

This rearrangement joins TRBV9 to TRBJ2-7, with 8 bases matching TRBD1. CDR3 length: 15 amino acids. In germline, CDR1 is SGDLS, CDR2 YYNGEE. V shed 3 bases, J shed 2 bases, and the junction held 7 bases outside the gene matches. The CDR3 loop is CASSAGTGGTYEQYF. The CDR3 region has the DNA TGTGCCAGCAGCGCTGGGACAGGTGGGACCTACGAGCAGTACTTC.

The V call is TRBV5-5, the J call TRBJ2-7, with 12 bases aligning to TRBD1. The CDR3 sequence is 17 residues long. V shed 4 bases, J shed 2 bases, and the junction held 10 bases outside the gene matches. Germline V CDR1 and CDR2: SGHKS, YYEKEE (reference sequence). The CDR3 coding sequence is TGTGCCAGCAGCCCACCGGGACAGGGGGCGAACGCCTACGAGCAGTACTTC. This translates into CASSPPGQGANAYEQYF.

This clonotype came up a few times. Here the CDR3 DNA reads TGTGCCAGCAGTTTCTCACTAGCGGACTCCTACAATGAGCAGTTCTTC. Residues: CASSFSLADSYNEQFF. The genes are TRBV12-3 or TRBV12-4 and TRBJ2-1; 8 nucleotides agree with TRBD2. The CDR3 loop spans 16 amino acids. Germline trimming cut 3 bases from V and 0 bases from J; bases unmatched to any gene: 4.

V usage is TRBV12-3 or TRBV12-4 and J usage is TRBJ2-2; 10 positions match TRBD2. V was pared by 6 bases and J by 4 bases, with 11 bases of the junction left unmatched. The length of the CDR3 is 17 residues. The CDR3 reads CASSPIPSGSGTGELFF. The CDR3 coding sequence is TGTGCCAGCAGCCCGATCCCTAGCGGGAGCGGCACCGGGGAGCTGTTTTTT.

By frequency in the sample, this clonotype is medium-sized. The J gene is TRBJ2-7, the V gene TRBV20-1; D remains ambiguous. This CDR3 has 9 residues. CDR1 DFQATT and CDR2 SNEGSKA come from the germline V gene (reference sequence). V was cut by 8 bases and J by 4 bases, with 6 bases left in between. CDR3 sequence reads: CSPPYEQYF. The CDR3 bases are TGCAGTCCCCCTTACGAGCAGTACTTC.

This chain uses TRBV20-1 with TRBJ2-1, with 7 bases matching TRBD2. Per germline, CDR1 DFQATT and CDR2 SNEGSKA (reference sequence). The CDR3 sequence is 14 residues long. V gave up 3 bases and J gave up 1 base; unmatched junction bases: 3. The CDR3 here is CSASREASYNEQFF. CDR3 nucleotides: TGCAGTGCTAGTCGGGAGGCGTCCTACAATGAGCAGTTCTTC.

This clonotype has just a few counts. The CDR3 DNA reads as TGTGCCAGCAGCTTATTAGGTCGGGCCGGGGAGCTGTTTTTT. Its translation is CASSLLGRAGELFF. The J gene is TRBJ2-2, the V gene TRBV7-2, with D hard to call. This CDR3 has 14 residues. V was trimmed by 2 bases and J by 6 bases, leaving 10 bases between them. Germline loops: CDR1 SGHTA, CDR2 FQGNSA.

The J gene is TRBJ1-5, the V gene TRBV7-9; 7 bases agree with TRBD1. From germline, CDR1 is SEHNR and CDR2 FQNEAQ (reference sequence). The CDR3 spans 15 residues. The V gene end was trimmed by 2 bases and the J gene end by 4 bases; junction bases not matched to a gene: 5. CDR3 sequence: CASSLSTGANQPQHF. Written as DNA, the CDR3 is TGTGCCAGCAGCTTAAGTACAGGGGCGAATCAGCCCCAGCATTTT.

The sample holds many counts of this clonotype. This chain connects TRBV6-1 to TRBJ2-3; the D is unclear. The CDR3 has 14 residues. V was pared by 3 bases and J by 2 bases, with 9 bases between. Germline-derived CDR1 and CDR2 are MNHNS and SASEGT. The CDR3 bases are TGTGCCAGCAGTGAGTCGTGGTCCACAGATACGCAGTATTTT. This gives the protein CASSESWSTDTQYF.

V usage is TRBV7-8 and J usage is TRBJ2-1; 7 bases match TRBD2. Germline V gives CDR1 SGHVS, CDR2 FQNEAQ. The trim removed 0 bases at V and 10 bases at J, leaving 6 bases unmatched. The length of the CDR3 is 14 residues. In DNA, the CDR3 is TGTGCCAGCAGCTTAGCTGAGCGGGATCGGGAGCAGTTCTTC. It specifies CASSLAERDREQFF.

The genes are TRBV2 and TRBJ2-3; no definite D call. CDR1 and CDR2 from the germline V gene are SNHLY and FYNNEI. The CDR3 consists of 15 residues. V was clipped by 8 bases and J by 3 bases, with 18 bases between them. CDR3 DNA: TGTGCCAGCGGGATGGGGTCCGCCCGGACAGATACGCAGTATTTT. Its translation is CASGMGSARTDTQYF. Full variable domain (missing parts from reference TRBV2 and TRBJ2-3): EPEVTQTPSHQVTQMGQEVILRCVPISNHLYFYWYRQILGQKVEFLVSFYNNEISEKSEIFDDQFSVERPDGSNFTLKIRSTKLEDSAMYFCASGMGSARTDTQYFGPGTRLTVL.

The sample holds many counts of this clonotype. The chain combines TRBV4-2 with TRBJ2-4, with 7 bases identical to TRBD1. This CDR3 region has 14 residues. Germline-derived CDR1 and CDR2 are LGHNA and YNFKEQ. Trimming took 4 bases from V and 8 from J; bases not matched to a gene: 8. CDR3 DNA sequence: TGTGCCAGCAGCCCGTTGACAGGGACCGACATTCAGTACTTC. The encoded protein is CASSPLTGTDIQYF.

This clonotype was detected only a few times. This sequence joins TRBV7-9 and TRBJ2-7, with D hard to call. The V gene's germline CDR1 is SEHNR and CDR2 FQNEAQ (reference sequence). Between the trimmed V and J ends, which lost 1 base and 6 bases, there was a span of 7 bases. This CDR3 comprises 12 residues. Here the CDR3 DNA reads TGTGCCAGCAGCTTAGATTCGGGCGAGCAGTACTTC. Its protein is CASSLDSGEQYF.

There are many counts of this clonotype. The rearrangement uses TRBV10-3 and TRBJ1-1, with 10 bases lining up with TRBD1. V trimming: 3 bases; J trimming: 0 bases; junction bases outside the gene matches: 7. CDR1 and CDR2 from the germline V gene are ENHRY and SYGVKD. This CDR3 has 17 residues. CDR3 in amino acids: CAISDQTTGGLNTEAFF. CDR3 coding DNA: TGTGCCATCAGTGACCAAACGACAGGGGGCTTGAACACTGAAGCTTTCTTT.

This clonotype was seen a few times. The rearrangement uses TRBV20-1 and TRBJ2-1; TRBD2 might be the D (5 bases). This CDR3 contains 15 residues. CDR1 and CDR2 from the germline V gene are DFQATT and SNEGSKA (reference sequence). V was cut by 0 bases and J by 7 bases, with 16 bases left in between. CDR3 loop: CSARDPRTSLNEQFF. As DNA, the CDR3 is TGCAGTGCTAGAGATCCCCGGACTTCCCTAAATGAGCAGTTCTTC.

The rearrangement uses TRBV7-8 and TRBJ1-1, with no clear D. This CDR3 is built from 13 residues. V dropped 8 bases and J dropped 0 bases, with 10 bases sitting between them. CDR1 and CDR2 from the germline V gene are SGHVS and FQNEAQ. In nucleotides, the CDR3 is TGTGCCAGCGCCCCTCATCTGAACACTGAAGCTTTCTTT. It specifies CASAPHLNTEAFF.

The gene calls are TRBV6-4 and TRBJ2-3, with unresolved D. Trimming took off 8 bases at V and 1 base at J, with 13 bases between the two ends. The CDR3 length is 14 residues. The germline CDR1 and CDR2 sequences are MRHNA and SNTAGT. The DNA of the CDR3 is TGTGCCAGCGGGCTCTGGTCAGGCACAGATACGCAGTATTTT. It translates to CASGLWSGTDTQYF.

This clonotype was counted at least ten times. This chain uses TRBV20-1 with TRBJ1-1, with 9 positions matching TRBD1. The CDR3 sequence is 14 residues long. The V gene's germline CDR1 is DFQATT and CDR2 SNEGSKA (reference sequence). V lost 3 bases, J lost 3 bases, and 5 bases stayed unmatched. The DNA for the CDR3 is TGCAGTGCTAGCGGGACAGGGCCTTACACTGAAGCTTTCTTT. Translating gives CSASGTGPYTEAFF.